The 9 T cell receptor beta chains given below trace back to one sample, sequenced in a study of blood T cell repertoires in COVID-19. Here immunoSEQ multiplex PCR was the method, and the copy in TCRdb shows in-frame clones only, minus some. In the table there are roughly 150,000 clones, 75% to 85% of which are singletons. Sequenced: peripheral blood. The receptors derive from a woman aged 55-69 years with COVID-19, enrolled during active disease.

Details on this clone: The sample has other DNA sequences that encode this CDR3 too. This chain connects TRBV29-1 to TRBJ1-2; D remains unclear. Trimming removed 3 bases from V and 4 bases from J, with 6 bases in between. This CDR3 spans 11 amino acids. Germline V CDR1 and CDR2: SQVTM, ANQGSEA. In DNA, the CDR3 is TGCAGCGTTGAGCGGGGCTATGGCTACACCTTC. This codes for CSVERGYGYTF. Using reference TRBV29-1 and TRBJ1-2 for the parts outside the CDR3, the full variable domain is SAVISQKPSRDICQRGTSLTIQCQVDSQVTMMFWYRQQPGQSLTLIATANQGSEATYESGFVIDKFPISRPNLTFSTLTVSNMSPEDSSIYLCSVERGYGYTFGSGTRLTVV.

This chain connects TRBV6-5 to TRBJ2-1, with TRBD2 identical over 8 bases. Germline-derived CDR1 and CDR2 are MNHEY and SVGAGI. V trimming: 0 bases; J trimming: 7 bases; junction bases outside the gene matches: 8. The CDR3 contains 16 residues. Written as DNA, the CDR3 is TGTGCCAGCAGTTACTCCAGCGGGAGTGAGATTAATGAGCAGTTCTTC. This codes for CASSYSSGSEINEQFF.

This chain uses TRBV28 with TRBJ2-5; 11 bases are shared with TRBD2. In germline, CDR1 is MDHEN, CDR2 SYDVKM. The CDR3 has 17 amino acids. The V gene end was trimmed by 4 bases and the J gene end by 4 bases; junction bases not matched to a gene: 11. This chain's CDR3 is CASSSSRLAGKRETQYF. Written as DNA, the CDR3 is TGTGCCAGCAGTTCCTCGCGACTAGCGGGAAAACGAGAGACCCAGTACTTC. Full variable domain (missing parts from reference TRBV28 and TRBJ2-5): DVKVTQSSRYLVKRTGEKVFLECVQDMDHENMFWYRQDPGLGLRLIYFSYDVKMKEKGDIPEGYSVSREKKERFSLILESASTNQTSMYLCASSSSRLAGKRETQYFGPGTRLLVL.

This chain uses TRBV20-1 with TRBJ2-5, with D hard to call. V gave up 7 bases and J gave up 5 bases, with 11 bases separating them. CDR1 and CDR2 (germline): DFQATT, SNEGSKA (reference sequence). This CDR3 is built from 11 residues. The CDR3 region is CSGWHYETQYF. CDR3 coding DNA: TGCAGTGGGTGGCACTATGAGACCCAGTACTTC.

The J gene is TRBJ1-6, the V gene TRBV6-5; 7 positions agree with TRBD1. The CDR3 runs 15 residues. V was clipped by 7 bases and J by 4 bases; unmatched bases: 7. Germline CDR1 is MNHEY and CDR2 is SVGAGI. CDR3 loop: CASTQTGNYNSPLHF. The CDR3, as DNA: TGTGCCAGCACCCAGACAGGGAATTATAATTCACCCCTCCACTTT.

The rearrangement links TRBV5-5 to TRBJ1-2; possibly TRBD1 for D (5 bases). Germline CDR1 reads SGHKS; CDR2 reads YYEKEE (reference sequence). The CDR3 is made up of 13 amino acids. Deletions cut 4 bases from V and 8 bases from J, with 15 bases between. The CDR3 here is CASSPGRLGGYTF. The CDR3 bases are TGTGCCAGCAGCCCAGGGCGTTTGGGAGGCTACACCTTC.

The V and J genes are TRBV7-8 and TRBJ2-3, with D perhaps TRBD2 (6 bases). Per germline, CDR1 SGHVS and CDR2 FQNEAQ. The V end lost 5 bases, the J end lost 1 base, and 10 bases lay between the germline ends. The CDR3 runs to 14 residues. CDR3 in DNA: TGTGCCAGCAGCCGGGGACTGCGCACAGATACGCAGTATTTT. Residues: CASSRGLRTDTQYF.

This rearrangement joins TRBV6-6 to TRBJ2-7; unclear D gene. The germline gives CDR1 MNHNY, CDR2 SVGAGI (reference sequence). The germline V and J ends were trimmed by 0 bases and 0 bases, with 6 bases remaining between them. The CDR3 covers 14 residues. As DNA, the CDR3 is TGTGCCAGCAGTTACTCAGTCAGCTCCTACGAGCAGTACGTC. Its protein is CASSYSVSSYEQYV.

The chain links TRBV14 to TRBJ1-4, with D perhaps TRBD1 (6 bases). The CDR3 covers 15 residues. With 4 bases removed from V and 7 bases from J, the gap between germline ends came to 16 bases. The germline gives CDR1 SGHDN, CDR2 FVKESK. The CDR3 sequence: CASSLPQGGSEKLFF. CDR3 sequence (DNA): TGTGCCAGCAGCCTCCCACAGGGAGGGAGTGAAAAACTGTTTTTT.